The text below deals with one T cell receptor (beta chain). Original processing methods: Reference gene primer amplification gave estimated nucleated cell counts. Data came from immunoSEQ multiplex PCR; TCRdb stores just in-frame clones and leaves some out. V and J calls and clone size come straight from that table; D and trimming were deduced from the DNA. The sample lists fewer than 250,000 clones, around 80% occurring once. The sample originates from a study of blood T cell repertoires in COVID-19. As for the study in general: Specimens from acute and convalescent COVID-19 originated in the United States, Italy and Spain. PBMCs, B-cell-depleted T cells, or T cells provided the cDNA or gDNA that made up the material.

V lost 10 bases, J lost 0 bases, and 12 bases lay in between. The CDR3 length is 13 residues. The germline V gene has CDR1 MNHEY and CDR2 SVGAGI. The TCR originated in a man between 50 and 59 years old with active or convalescent COVID-19. The sample taken for sequencing was peripheral blood. The chain carries TRBV6-5 and TRBJ1-2, with a possible D match to TRBD1 (5 bases). The CDR3 reads CANSQGTNYGYTF. For the CDR3, the DNA is TGTGCCAACTCCCAGGGTACTAACTATGGCTACACCTTC.